The entry that follows covers one T cell receptor beta chain sequence. The data stem from a study of T cell responses to AZD1222 COVID-19 vaccine. V lost 5 bases to trimming and J lost 4 bases, with 15 bases between them. Germline lookup yields CDR1 SGHNT and CDR2 YENEEA. The CDR3 is 15 amino acids. Produced via immunoSEQ multiplex PCR; TCRdb's table is partial and in-frame only. The sample consists of 90,000 to 120,000 clones, over 80% of them appearing once. This chain uses TRBV11-3 with TRBJ2-1; D remains unclear. Sequenced material: peripheral blood, taken 28 days after the second AZD1222 dose. The TCR was taken from an adult who received the AZD1222 COVID-19 vaccine. CDR3 in amino acids: CASSLRHGSYNEQFF. CDR3 bases: TGTGCCAGCAGCCTCCGGCATGGTAGTTACAATGAGCAGTTCTTC.